These 5 T cell receptor beta chains share one sample of origin, sequenced in a study of identifying expanded T cells in peripheral blood. Sequenced by immunoSEQ multiplex PCR; TCRdb stores in-frame clones only, minus some. The repertoire holds over 80,000 clones, about 90% seen once, with around 5.2% in the top ten. What was sequenced was blood. Every receptor here comes from a person aged 18 to 75 in good health.

V is TRBV7-8 and J is TRBJ2-2; D perhaps matches TRBD1 (6 bases). This CDR3 is 13 amino acids long. Germline assignment: CDR1 SGHVS and CDR2 FQNEAQ. V gave up 5 bases and J gave up 7 bases, with 11 bases separating them. CDR3 sequence: CASSVGGIGELFF. Written as DNA, the CDR3 is TGTGCCAGCAGCGTAGGGGGTATCGGGGAGCTGTTTTTT.

CDR3 bases: TGTGCCATCAGAAGACAGTCCCCCTATAATTCACCCCTCCACTTT. It translates to CAIRRQSPYNSPLHF. This rearrangement joins TRBV10-3 to TRBJ1-6; D is perhaps TRBD1 (5 bases). Germline assignment: CDR1 ENHRY and CDR2 SYGVKD. This CDR3 has 15 residues. Trimming left V 6 bases short and J 2 bases short, with 11 bases between.

The chain is built from TRBV30 and TRBJ1-3, with unresolved D. The CDR3 totals 14 residues. Germline V gives CDR1 GTSNPN, CDR2 SVGIG (reference sequence). V shed 7 bases and J shed 0 bases, with 13 bases lying between them. In nucleotides, the CDR3 is TGTGCCTTACTGACCCTCCACTCTGGAAACACCATATATTTT. It specifies CALLTLHSGNTIYF.

The V call is TRBV10-3, the J call TRBJ2-7, with 7 bases identical to TRBD1. Germline V gene sequence: CDR1 ENHRY, CDR2 SYGVKD. V lost 0 bases and J lost 6; bases outside the gene matches: 5. The CDR3 sequence is 14 residues long. The CDR3 reads CAISESRGGGEQYF. CDR3 bases: TGTGCCATCAGTGAGTCCAGAGGGGGCGGCGAGCAGTACTTC.

The gene calls are TRBV6-5 and TRBJ2-5; TRBD1 matches 7 bases. The CDR3 contains 13 residues. Germline loops: CDR1 MNHEY, CDR2 SVGAGI. V dropped 6 bases and J dropped 2; count of bases not matched to a gene: 3. The CDR3 protein is CASRWDSQETQYF. The CDR3 DNA follows: TGTGCCAGCAGGTGGGACAGTCAAGAGACCCAGTACTTC.